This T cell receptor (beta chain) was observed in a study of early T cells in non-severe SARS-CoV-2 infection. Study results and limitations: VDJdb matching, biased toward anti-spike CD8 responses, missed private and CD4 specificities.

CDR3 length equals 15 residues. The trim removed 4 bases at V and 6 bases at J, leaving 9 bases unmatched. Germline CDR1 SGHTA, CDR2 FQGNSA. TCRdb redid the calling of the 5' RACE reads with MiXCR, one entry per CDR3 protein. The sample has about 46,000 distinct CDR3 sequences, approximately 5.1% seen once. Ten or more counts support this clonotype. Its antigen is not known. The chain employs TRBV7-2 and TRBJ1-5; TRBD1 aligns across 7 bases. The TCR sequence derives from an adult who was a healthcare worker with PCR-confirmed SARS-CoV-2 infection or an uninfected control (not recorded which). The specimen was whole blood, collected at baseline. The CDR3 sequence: CASSSLTGRGQPQHF. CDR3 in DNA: TGTGCCAGCAGCTCTTTGACAGGGAGGGGTCAGCCCCAGCATTTT.